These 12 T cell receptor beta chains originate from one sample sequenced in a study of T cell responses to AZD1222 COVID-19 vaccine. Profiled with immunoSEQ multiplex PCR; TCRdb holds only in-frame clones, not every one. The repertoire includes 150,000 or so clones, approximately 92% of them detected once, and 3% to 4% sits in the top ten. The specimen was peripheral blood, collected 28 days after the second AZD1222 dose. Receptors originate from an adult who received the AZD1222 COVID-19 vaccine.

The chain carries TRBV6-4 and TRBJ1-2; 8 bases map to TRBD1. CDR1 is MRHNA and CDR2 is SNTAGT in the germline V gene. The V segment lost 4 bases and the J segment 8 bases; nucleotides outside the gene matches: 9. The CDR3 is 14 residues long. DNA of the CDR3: TGTGCCAGCAGTGCCGGGACAGGACAGAGAGGCTACACCTTC. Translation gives CASSAGTGQRGYTF.

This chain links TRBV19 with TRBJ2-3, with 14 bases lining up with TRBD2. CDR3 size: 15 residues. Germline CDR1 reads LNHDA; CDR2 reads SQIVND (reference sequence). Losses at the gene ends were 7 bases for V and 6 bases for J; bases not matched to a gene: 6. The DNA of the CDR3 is TGTGCCAGTACTAGCCGACTAGCGGGAGGGGATACGCAGTATTTT. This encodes CASTSRLAGGDTQYF.

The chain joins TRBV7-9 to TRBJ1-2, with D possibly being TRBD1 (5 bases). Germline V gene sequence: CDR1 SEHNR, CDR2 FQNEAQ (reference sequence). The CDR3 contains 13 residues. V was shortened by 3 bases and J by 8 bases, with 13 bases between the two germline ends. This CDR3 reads CASSFQAGRGYTF. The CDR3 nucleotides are TGTGCCAGCAGCTTTCAGGCGGGGCGAGGCTACACCTTC.

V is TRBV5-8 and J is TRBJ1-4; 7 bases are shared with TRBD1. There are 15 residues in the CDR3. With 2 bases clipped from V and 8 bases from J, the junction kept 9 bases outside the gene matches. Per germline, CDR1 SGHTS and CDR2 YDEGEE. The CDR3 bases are TGTGCCAGCAGCTTATCAGGGGGGACGGGGGAAAAACTGTTTTTT. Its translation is CASSLSGGTGEKLFF.

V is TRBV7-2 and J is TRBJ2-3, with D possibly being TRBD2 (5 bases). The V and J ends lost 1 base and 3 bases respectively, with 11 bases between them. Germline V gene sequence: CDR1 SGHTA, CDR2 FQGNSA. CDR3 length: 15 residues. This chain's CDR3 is CASSLEVSVTDTQYF. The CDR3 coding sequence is TGTGCCAGCAGCTTAGAAGTTAGCGTTACAGATACGCAGTATTTT.

In DNA, the CDR3 is TGCGCCAGCAGCACCGTCGCGAGGGGACATCACTCCTACGAGCAGTACTTC. Encoded protein: CASSTVARGHHSYEQYF. The gene calls are TRBV5-1 and TRBJ2-7, with D tentatively TRBD1 (6 bases). The length of the CDR3 is 17 residues. Trimming pared 4 bases from V and 0 bases from J, leaving 20 bases between. Germline lookup yields CDR1 SGHRS and CDR2 YFSETQ.

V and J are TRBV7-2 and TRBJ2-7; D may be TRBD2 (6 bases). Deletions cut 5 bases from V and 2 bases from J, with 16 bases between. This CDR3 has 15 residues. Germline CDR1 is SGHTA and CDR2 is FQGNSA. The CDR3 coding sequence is TGTGCCAGCAGCCCCCGGACTGGCGGGACCTACGAGCAGTACTTC. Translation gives CASSPRTGGTYEQYF.

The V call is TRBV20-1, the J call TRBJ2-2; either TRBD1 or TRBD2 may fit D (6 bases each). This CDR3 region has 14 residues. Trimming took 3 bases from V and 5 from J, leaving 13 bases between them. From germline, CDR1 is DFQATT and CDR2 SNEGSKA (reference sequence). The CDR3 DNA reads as TGCAGTGCTAGTGGGGGGCGAGGGACCGGGGAGCTGTTTTTT. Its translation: CSASGGRGTGELFF.

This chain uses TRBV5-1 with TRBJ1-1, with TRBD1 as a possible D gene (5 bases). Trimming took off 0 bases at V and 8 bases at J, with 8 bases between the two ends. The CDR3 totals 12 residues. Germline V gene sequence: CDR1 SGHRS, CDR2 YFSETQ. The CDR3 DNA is TGCGCCAGCAGCTTGGGACAGCAAGAAGCTTTCTTT. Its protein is CASSLGQQEAFF.

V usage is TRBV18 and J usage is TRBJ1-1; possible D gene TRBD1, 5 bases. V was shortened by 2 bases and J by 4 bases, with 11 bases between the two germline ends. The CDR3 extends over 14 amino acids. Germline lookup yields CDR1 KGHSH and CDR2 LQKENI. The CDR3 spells CASSPRGEGTEAFF. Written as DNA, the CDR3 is TGTGCCAGCTCACCAAGGGGCGAAGGCACTGAAGCTTTCTTT.

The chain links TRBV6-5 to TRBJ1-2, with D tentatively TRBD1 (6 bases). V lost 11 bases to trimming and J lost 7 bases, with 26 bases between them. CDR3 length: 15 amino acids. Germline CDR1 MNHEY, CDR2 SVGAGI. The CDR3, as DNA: TGTGCCTGCGCGCCCGACAGGACGCCCCTGAGTGGCTACACCTTC. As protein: CACAPDRTPLSGYTF.

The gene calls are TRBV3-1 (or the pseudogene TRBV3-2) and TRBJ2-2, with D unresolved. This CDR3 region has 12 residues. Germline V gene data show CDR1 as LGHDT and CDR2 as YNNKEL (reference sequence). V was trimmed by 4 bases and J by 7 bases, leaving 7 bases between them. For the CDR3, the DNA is TGTGCCAGCAGCCTCCTCGGCGGGGAGCTGTTTTTT. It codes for CASSLLGGELFF.